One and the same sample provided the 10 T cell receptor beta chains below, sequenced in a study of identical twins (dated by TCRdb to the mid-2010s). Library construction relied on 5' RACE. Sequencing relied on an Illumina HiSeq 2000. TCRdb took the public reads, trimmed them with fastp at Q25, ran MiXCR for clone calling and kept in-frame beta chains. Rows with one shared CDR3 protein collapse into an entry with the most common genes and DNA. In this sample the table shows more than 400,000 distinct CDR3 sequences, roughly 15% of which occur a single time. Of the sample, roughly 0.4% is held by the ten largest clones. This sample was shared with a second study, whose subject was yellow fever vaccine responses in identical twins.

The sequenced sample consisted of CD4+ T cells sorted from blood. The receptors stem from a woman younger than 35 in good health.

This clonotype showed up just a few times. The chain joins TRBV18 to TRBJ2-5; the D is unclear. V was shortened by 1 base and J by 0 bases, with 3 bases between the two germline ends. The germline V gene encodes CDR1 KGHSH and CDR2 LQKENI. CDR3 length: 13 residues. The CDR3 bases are TGTGCCAGCTCACCACATTACCAAGAGACCCAGTACTTC. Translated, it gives CASSPHYQETQYF.

The CDR3 loop is CAISDGLDSYYEQYF. In DNA, the CDR3 is TGTGCCATCAGTGACGGTTTGGACAGCTACTACGAGCAGTACTTC. V is TRBV10-3 and J is TRBJ2-7; possible D gene TRBD1, 6 bases. The CDR3 runs to 15 residues. Germline loops: CDR1 ENHRY, CDR2 SYGVKD. The V end lost 3 bases, the J end lost 3 bases, and 15 bases lay between the germline ends.

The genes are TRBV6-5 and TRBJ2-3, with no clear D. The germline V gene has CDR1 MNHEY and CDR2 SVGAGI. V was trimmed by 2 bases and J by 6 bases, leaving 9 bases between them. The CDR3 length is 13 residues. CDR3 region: CASSYRARDTQYF. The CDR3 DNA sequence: TGTGCCAGCAGTTACAGAGCCCGCGATACGCAGTATTTT.

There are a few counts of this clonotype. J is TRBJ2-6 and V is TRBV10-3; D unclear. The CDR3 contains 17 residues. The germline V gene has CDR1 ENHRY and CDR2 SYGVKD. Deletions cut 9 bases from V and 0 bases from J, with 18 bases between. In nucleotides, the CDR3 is TGTGCCATAGCCAGTGGCACTACTGTCTCTGGGGCCAACGTCCTGACTTTC. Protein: CAIASGTTVSGANVLTF.

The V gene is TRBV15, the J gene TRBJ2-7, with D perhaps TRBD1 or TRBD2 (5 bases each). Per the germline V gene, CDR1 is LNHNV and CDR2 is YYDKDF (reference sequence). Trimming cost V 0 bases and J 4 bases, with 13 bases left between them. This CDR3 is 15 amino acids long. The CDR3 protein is CATSRDRGRRYEQYF. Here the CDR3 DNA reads TGTGCCACCAGCAGAGATAGGGGACGAAGATACGAGCAGTACTTC.

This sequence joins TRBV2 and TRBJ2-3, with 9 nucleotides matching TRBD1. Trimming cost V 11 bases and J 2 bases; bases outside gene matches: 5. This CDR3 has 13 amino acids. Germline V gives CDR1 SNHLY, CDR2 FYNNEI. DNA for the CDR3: TGTGCCCGAGGACAGGGGATCACAGATACGCAGTATTTT. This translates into CARGQGITDTQYF.

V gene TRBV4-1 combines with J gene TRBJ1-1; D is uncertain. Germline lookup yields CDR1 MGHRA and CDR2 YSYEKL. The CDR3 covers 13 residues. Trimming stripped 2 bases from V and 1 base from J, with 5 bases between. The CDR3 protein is CASSQSRNTEAFF. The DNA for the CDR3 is TGCGCCAGCAGCCAAAGTCGGAACACTGAAGCTTTCTTT.

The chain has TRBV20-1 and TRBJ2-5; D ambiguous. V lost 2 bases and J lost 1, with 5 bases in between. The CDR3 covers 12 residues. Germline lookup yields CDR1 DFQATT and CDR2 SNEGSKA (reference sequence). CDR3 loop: CSARSTQETQYF. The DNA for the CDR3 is TGCAGTGCTAGATCCACCCAAGAGACCCAGTACTTC.

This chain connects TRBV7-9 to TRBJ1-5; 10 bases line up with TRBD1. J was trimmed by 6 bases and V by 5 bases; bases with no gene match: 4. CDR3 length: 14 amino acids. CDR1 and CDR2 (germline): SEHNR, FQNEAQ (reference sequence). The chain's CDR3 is CASSGQGGFQPQHF. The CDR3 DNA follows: TGTGCCAGCAGCGGACAGGGGGGATTTCAGCCCCAGCATTTT.

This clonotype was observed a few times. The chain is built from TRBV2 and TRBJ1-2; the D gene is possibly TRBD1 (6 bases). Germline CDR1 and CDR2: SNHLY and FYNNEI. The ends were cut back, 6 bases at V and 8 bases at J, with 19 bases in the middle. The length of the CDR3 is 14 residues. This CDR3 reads CASSQGQSPRGYTF. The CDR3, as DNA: TGTGCCAGCAGCCAAGGACAGTCGCCGCGGGGCTACACCTTC.